Detailed here is one TCR beta chain. CDR3 length: 15 amino acids. Germline CDR1 is SQVTM and CDR2 is ANQGSEA. J gave up 2 bases and V 4 bases, and 11 bases lay outside the gene matches. Profiled with immunoSEQ multiplex PCR; TCRdb holds only in-frame clones, not every one. In the table there are 200,000 or so clones, about 78% of which are singletons. This record comes from a study of blood T cell repertoires in COVID-19. This sequence originates from an older woman with acute or convalescent COVID-19. Sequencing input: peripheral blood. The chain joins TRBV29-1 to TRBJ2-7, with 7 bases that match TRBD1. This chain's CDR3 is CSVALGTAKTYEQYF. CDR3 bases: TGCAGCGTTGCTCTCGGGACAGCAAAAACCTACGAGCAGTACTTC.